The 17 T cell receptor beta chains below were found in one sample sequenced in a study of molecular identifiers for immune sequencing clone quantification. TCRdb re-called the PCR reads through MiXCR, storing one row per CDR3 protein. The sample includes about 63,000 distinct CDR3 sequences, about a fifth of them seen just once. Sequencing input: naive CD8+ T cells from blood, with Jurkat cell RNA spiked in. The subset is: FACS-sorted CD8+CD4-CCR7+CD45RA+ naive T cells. These receptors were collected from a human donor in good health. Some libraries in this study had Jurkat cell RNA spiked in.

This clonotype came up many times. The V call is TRBV27, the J call TRBJ2-2, with 14 nucleotides matching TRBD2. There are 18 residues in the CDR3. Unmatched junction bases numbered 9, after V lost 5 bases and J lost 4 bases. Germline CDR1 and CDR2: MNHEY and SMNVEV (reference sequence). The CDR3 DNA follows: TGTGCCAGCAGTCAAAGACTAGCGGGAGGGCCTTTCACCGGGGAGCTGTTTTTT. It translates to CASSQRLAGGPFTGELFF.

This chain connects TRBV6-2 or TRBV6-3 to TRBJ2-1; TRBD2 might be the D (5 bases). V was clipped by 6 bases and J by 4 bases, with 19 bases between them. This CDR3 spans 16 amino acids. Germline values: CDR1 MNHEY, CDR2 SVGEGT. The CDR3 spells CASSPRVWPGYNEQFF. Written as DNA, the CDR3 is TGTGCCAGCAGCCCTCGTGTCTGGCCGGGGTACAATGAGCAGTTCTTC.

This clonotype was seen at least ten times. This chain uses TRBV6-5 with TRBJ1-5; 9 positions agree with TRBD1. Germline V gene lookup returns CDR1 MNHEY and CDR2 SVGAGI. The CDR3 has 15 amino acids. The V gene end was trimmed by 6 bases and the J gene end by 9 bases; junction bases not matched to a gene: 12. CDR3 residues: CASSLAGQGTGPQHF. The CDR3 nucleotides read TGTGCCAGCAGCCTTGCTGGACAGGGGACCGGGCCCCAGCATTTT.

On this clonotype: This may arise from a read error, as a much more abundant clone is one base away. Likely a read error: the CDR3 ends without its conserved phenylalanine or tryptophan. In DNA, the CDR3 is TGTGCCAGCAGCTCTAGCGGGAGTCTGGTAAATGAGCAGTTCTCC. Its protein product is CASSSSGSLVNEQFS. This chain links TRBV11-2 with TRBJ2-1, with 10 bases fitting TRBD2. V trimming: 4 bases; J trimming: 7 bases; junction bases outside the gene matches: 7. This CDR3 is 15 amino acids long. Germline V gene lookup returns CDR1 SGHAT and CDR2 FQNNGV.

This clonotype was counted ten times or more. The V gene is TRBV28, the J gene TRBJ1-1; D is perhaps TRBD1 (6 bases). The V gene lost 2 bases and the J gene lost 9 bases, with 10 bases spanning the gap. The CDR3 runs to 12 residues. The germline CDR1 and CDR2 sequences are MDHEN and SYDVKM. The CDR3 reads CASSLTDSKAFF. DNA of the CDR3: TGTGCCAGCAGTTTAACGGACAGCAAAGCTTTCTTT.

Turning to this clonotype: The junction shows a germline mismatch at one end, possibly a read error. CDR3 in amino acids: CGVDSYYGGSDKTIQYF. The CDR3 DNA is TGCGGCGTTGATAGCTATTATGGGGGATCGGACAAAACCATTCAGTACTTC. The gene calls are TRBV29-1 and TRBJ2-4, with D perhaps TRBD1 or TRBD2 (5 bases each). The germline V gene has CDR1 SQVTM and CDR2 ANQGSEA. The CDR3 is 17 amino acids.

The chain uses TRBV28 and TRBJ2-7; TRBD1 agrees at 11 bases. There are 15 residues in the CDR3. V trimming: 5 bases; J trimming: 5 bases; junction bases outside the gene matches: 8. Germline V gene sequence: CDR1 MDHEN, CDR2 SYDVKM. CDR3 DNA: TGTGCCAGCAGTGAGGACAGGGGGCAGATAGACGAGCAGTACTTC. As protein: CASSEDRGQIDEQYF.

This clonotype was seen at least ten times. The chain uses TRBV4-1 and TRBJ1-1; D is unclear. The CDR3 covers 14 residues. Trimming cost V 0 bases and J 6 bases, with 11 bases left between them. Germline assignment: CDR1 MGHRA and CDR2 YSYEKL. The chain's CDR3 is CASSQDWSQPEAFF. CDR3 nucleotides: TGCGCCAGCAGCCAAGATTGGAGTCAACCTGAAGCTTTCTTT.

This clonotype was observed at least ten times. V and J are TRBV29-1 and TRBJ2-3; no definite D call. Germline V gives CDR1 SQVTM, CDR2 ANQGSEA. This CDR3 has 10 amino acids. The V end was cut by 4 bases, the J end by 6 bases, with 5 bases between. CDR3 sequence: CSVGADTQYF. CDR3 in DNA: TGCAGCGTTGGGGCGGATACGCAGTATTTT.

This clonotype was picked up many times. The chain combines TRBV5-4 with TRBJ2-6, with a possible D match to TRBD2 (6 bases). Deletions cut 4 bases from V and 4 bases from J, with 12 bases between. Germline loops: CDR1 SGHNT, CDR2 YYREEE (reference sequence). The length of the CDR3 is 15 residues. CDR3 sequence (DNA): TGTGCCAGCAGCACGGAGGGCTTGGGGGCCAACGTCCTGACTTTC. Protein: CASSTEGLGANVLTF.

A word on this clonotype: Because the CDR3 is missing its conserved closing phenylalanine or tryptophan, this is likely a read error. V and J are TRBV4-3 and TRBJ2-1; 7 bases line up with TRBD2. There are 16 residues in the CDR3. Germline values: CDR1 LGHNA, CDR2 YSLEER. V shed 4 bases, J shed 0 bases, and the junction held 6 bases outside the gene matches. CDR3 DNA sequence: TGCGCCAGCAGCCCGCAGTCTAGCGGCTCCTACAATGAGCAGTTCGTC. As protein: CASSPQSSGSYNEQFV.

This clonotype was seen ten or more times. The CDR3 sequence is CASSQEFAAGDNEQFF. CDR3 DNA: TGCGCCAGCAGCCAAGAGTTTGCAGCGGGAGACAATGAGCAGTTCTTC. The chain joins TRBV4-3 to TRBJ2-1; 8 bases fit TRBD2. Germline assignment: CDR1 LGHNA and CDR2 YSLEER. There are 16 residues in the CDR3. J lost 5 bases, V lost 0 bases, and 6 bases had no gene match.

Many counts were recorded for this clonotype. The CDR3 protein is CASSPAPGRYEQYF. DNA for the CDR3: TGTGCCAGTAGTCCCGCCCCCGGCCGCTACGAGCAGTACTTC. The chain couples TRBV19 to TRBJ2-7; D is unresolved. The V gene's germline CDR1 is LNHDA and CDR2 SQIVND (reference sequence). The CDR3 runs 14 residues. Trimming left V 5 bases short and J 3 bases short, with 14 bases between.

This clonotype was counted at least ten times. This chain uses TRBV5-5 with TRBJ2-3, with TRBD2 as a possible D gene (5 bases). CDR1 and CDR2 (germline): SGHKS, YYEKEE (reference sequence). The CDR3 contains 15 residues. Trimming removed 4 bases from V and 0 bases from J, with 12 bases in between. The CDR3 nucleotides are TGTGCCAGCAGCCTAGGACGGACTAGCACAGATACGCAGTATTTT. It translates to CASSLGRTSTDTQYF.

This clonotype has a count of ten or more. J is TRBJ2-7 and V is TRBV21-1; the DNA was not compared with TRBD1, the D call given in the table. TRBV21-1 is shown as a pseudogene. This CDR3 region has 17 residues. The CDR3 loop is CASSVMKGHPSSYEQYF. The CDR3 bases are TGTGCCAGCAGCGTAATGAAAGGACACCCTAGCTCCTACGAGCAGTACTTC.

Many counts were recorded for this clonotype. V is TRBV6-5 and J is TRBJ1-2, with D unclear. Per germline, CDR1 MNHEY and CDR2 SVGAGI. The ends were cut back, 4 bases at V and 4 bases at J, with 13 bases in the middle. This CDR3 contains 14 residues. CDR3 sequence (DNA): TGTGCCAGCAGTTCAGCCCAGGAGCCCTATGGCTACACCTTC. Translating it yields CASSSAQEPYGYTF.

For this clonotype: This may arise from a read error, as a much more abundant clone is one base away. This CDR3 is missing its conserved last phenylalanine or tryptophan, likely due to a read error. The rearrangement uses TRBV12-3 or TRBV12-4 and TRBJ2-3; possible D gene TRBD1, 5 bases. CDR3 length: 14 amino acids. The V end was cut by 2 bases, the J end by 3 bases, with 9 bases between. The CDR3 bases are TGTGCCAGCAGTTTACCCAGACAGACAGATACGCAGTATTTA. It codes for CASSLPRQTDTQYL.